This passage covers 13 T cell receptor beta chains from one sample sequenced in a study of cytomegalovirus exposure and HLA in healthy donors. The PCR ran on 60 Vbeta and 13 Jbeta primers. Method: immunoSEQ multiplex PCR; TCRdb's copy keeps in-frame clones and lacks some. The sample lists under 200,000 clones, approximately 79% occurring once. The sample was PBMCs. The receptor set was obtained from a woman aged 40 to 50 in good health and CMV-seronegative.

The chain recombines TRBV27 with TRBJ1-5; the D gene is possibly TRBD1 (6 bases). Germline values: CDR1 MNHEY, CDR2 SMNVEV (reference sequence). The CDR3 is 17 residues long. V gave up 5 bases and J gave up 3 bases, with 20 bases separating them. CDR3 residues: CASSLQGSSRNNQPQHF. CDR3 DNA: TGTGCCAGCAGTCTACAGGGTAGTTCTAGAAACAATCAGCCCCAGCATTTT.

The CDR3 reads CASSLAGGAELFF. CDR3 nucleotides: TGCGCCAGCAGCTTGGCCGGGGGTGCGGAGCTGTTTTTT. The genes are TRBV5-1 and TRBJ2-2, with D possibly TRBD2 on 6 matching bases. There are 13 residues in the CDR3. Germline CDR1 and CDR2: SGHRS and YFSETQ. V lost 0 bases and J lost 10, with 10 bases in between. Full variable domain (outside the CDR3, taken from reference TRBV5-1 and TRBJ2-2): KAGVTQTPRYLIKTRGQQVTLSCSPISGHRSVSWYQQTPGQGLQFLFEYFSETQRNKGNFPGRFSGRQFSNSRSEMNVSTLELGDSALYLCASSLAGGAELFFGEGSRLTVL.

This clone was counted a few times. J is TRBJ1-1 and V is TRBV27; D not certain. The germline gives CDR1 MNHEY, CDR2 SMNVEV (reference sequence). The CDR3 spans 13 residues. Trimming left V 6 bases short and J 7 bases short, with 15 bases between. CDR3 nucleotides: TGTGCCAGCAGCTCGTATGACGGAGGTGAAGCTTTCTTT. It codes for CASSSYDGGEAFF.

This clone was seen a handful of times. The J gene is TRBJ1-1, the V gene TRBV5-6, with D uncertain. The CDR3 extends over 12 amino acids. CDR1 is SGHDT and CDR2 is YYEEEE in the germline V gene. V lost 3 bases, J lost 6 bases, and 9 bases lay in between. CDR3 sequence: CASSSFLAEAFF. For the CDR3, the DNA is TGTGCCAGCAGCTCCTTTCTCGCTGAAGCTTTCTTT.

The CDR3 loop reads CASSFRASATLGGTQYF. The DNA of the CDR3 is TGTGCCAGCAGTTTTAGGGCTAGCGCCACCCTCGGGGGGACCCAGTACTTC. The chain joins TRBV27 to TRBJ2-5, with D possibly being TRBD2 (6 bases). V was trimmed by 3 bases and J by 7 bases, leaving 24 bases between them. This CDR3 contains 17 residues. Germline assignment: CDR1 MNHEY and CDR2 SMNVEV (reference sequence).

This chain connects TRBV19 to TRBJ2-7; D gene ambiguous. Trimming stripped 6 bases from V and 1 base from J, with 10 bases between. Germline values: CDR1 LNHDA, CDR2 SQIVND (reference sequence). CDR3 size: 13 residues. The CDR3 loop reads CASSIKLSYEQYF. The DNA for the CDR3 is TGTGCCAGTAGCATCAAACTATCCTACGAGCAGTACTTC.

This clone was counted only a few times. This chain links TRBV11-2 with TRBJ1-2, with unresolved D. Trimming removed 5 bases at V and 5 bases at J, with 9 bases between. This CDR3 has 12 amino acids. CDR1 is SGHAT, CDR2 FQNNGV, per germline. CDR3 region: CASSPEGYGYTF. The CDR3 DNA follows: TGTGCCAGCAGCCCAGAGGGATATGGCTACACCTTC.

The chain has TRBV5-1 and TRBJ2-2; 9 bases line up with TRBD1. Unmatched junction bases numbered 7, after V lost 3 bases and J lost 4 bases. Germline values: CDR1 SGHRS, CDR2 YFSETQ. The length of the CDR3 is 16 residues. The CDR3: CASSWTGARGTGELFF. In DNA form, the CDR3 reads TGCGCCAGCAGCTGGACAGGGGCCCGAGGCACCGGGGAGCTGTTTTTT.

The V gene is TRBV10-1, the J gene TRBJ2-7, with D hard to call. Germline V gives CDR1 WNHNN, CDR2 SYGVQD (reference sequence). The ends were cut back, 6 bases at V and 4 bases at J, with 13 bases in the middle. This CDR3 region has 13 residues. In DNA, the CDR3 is TGCGCCAGCAGCCATTCCGGAGCTTACGAGCAGTACTTC. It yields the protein CASSHSGAYEQYF.

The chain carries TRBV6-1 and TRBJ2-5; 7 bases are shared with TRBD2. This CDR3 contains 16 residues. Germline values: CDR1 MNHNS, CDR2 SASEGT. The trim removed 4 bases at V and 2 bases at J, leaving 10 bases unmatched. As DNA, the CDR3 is TGTGCCAGCAGTGGGGTGCGACTAGCAGGGCAAGAGACCCAGTACTTC. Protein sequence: CASSGVRLAGQETQYF.

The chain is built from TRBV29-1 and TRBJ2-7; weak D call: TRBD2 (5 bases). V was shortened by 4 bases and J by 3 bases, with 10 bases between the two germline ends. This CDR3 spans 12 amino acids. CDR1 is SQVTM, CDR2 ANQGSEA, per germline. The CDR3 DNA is TGCAGCGTTGTGTCCGGGGTCTACGAGCAGTACTTC. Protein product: CSVVSGVYEQYF.

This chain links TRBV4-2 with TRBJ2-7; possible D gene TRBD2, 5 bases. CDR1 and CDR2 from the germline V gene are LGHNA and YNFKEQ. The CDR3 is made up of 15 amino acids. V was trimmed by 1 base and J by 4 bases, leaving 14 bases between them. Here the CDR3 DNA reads TGTGCCAGCAGCCAAGTAGGGAGTTCGGGGTACGAGCAGTACTTC. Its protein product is CASSQVGSSGYEQYF.

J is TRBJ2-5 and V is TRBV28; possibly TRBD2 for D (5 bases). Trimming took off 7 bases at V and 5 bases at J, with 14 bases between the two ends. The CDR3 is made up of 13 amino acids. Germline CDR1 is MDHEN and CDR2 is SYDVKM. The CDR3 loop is CASNSGVRETQYF. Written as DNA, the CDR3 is TGTGCCAGCAACTCCGGGGTCCGGGAGACCCAGTACTTC.